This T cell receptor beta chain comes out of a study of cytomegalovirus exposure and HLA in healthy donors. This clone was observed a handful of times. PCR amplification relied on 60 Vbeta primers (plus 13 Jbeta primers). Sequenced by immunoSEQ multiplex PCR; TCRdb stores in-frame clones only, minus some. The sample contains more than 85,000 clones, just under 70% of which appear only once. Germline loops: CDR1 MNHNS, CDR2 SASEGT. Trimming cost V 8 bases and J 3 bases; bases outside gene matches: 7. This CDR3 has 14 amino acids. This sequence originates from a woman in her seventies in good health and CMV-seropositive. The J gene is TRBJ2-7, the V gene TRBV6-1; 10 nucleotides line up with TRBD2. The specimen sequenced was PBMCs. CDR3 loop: CASQPGTSDYEQYF. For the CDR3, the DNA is TGTGCCAGCCAACCCGGGACTAGCGACTACGAGCAGTACTTC.